The 31 T cell receptor beta chains reported below all come from one sample, sequenced in a study of blood T cell repertoires in COVID-19. Data came from immunoSEQ multiplex PCR; TCRdb stores just in-frame clones and leaves some out. This sample yields 200,000 to 250,000 clones, of which around 86% are seen a single time; roughly 5.5% belongs to the top ten. The sample taken for sequencing was peripheral blood. These receptors came from a woman between 65 and 79 years old with COVID-19, enrolled during active disease.

V gene TRBV10-2 combines with J gene TRBJ1-6, with unresolved D. The CDR3 sequence is 16 residues long. Trimming took 3 bases from V and 6 from J, leaving 15 bases between them. The germline CDR1 and CDR2 sequences are WSHSY and SAAADI. CDR3 sequence (DNA): TGCGCCAGCAGTGATGGCGGGGTGTACGGTAATTCACCCCTCCACTTT. Protein: CASSDGGVYGNSPLHF.

The genes are TRBV2 and TRBJ2-1; the match to TRBD2 covers 9 bases. Germline V gene lookup returns CDR1 SNHLY and CDR2 FYNNEI. J was trimmed by 1 base and V by 5 bases; bases with no gene match: 9. This CDR3 is 17 amino acids long. DNA of the CDR3: TGTGCCAGCAGTACCCCTAGCGGGAAAGGGTCCTACAATGAGCAGTTCTTC. It specifies CASSTPSGKGSYNEQFF.

The rearrangement uses TRBV5-1 and TRBJ2-1, with D perhaps TRBD2 (6 bases). This CDR3 is built from 14 residues. Per germline, CDR1 SGHRS and CDR2 YFSETQ. Trimming removed 4 bases at V and 9 bases at J, with 17 bases between. CDR3 in DNA: TGCGCCAGCAGCCCCCAAGGGTACGGGGGTGAGCAGTTCTTC. Protein product: CASSPQGYGGEQFF.

A single count supports this clone. The V call is TRBV19, the J call TRBJ2-3; D gene uncertain. Germline lookup yields CDR1 LNHDA and CDR2 SQIVND (reference sequence). V lost 1 base to trimming and J lost 10 bases, with 6 bases between them. There are 11 residues in the CDR3. CDR3 residues: CASSIGASQYF. CDR3 coding DNA: TGTGCCAGTAGTATAGGGGCTTCGCAGTATTTT.

The genes are TRBV6-5 and TRBJ2-5; TRBD2 matches 7 bases. This CDR3 spans 12 amino acids. Losses at the gene ends were 6 bases for V and 7 bases for J; bases not matched to a gene: 5. CDR1 MNHEY and CDR2 SVGAGI come from the germline V gene. CDR3 nucleotide sequence: TGTGCCAGCAGGGGCGGGAGTGCGACCCAGTACTTC. Amino acids: CASRGGSATQYF.

This clone has at least ten counts. The genes are TRBV29-1 and TRBJ1-1, with TRBD1 as a possible D gene (6 bases). The length of the CDR3 is 12 residues. The V gene's germline CDR1 is SQVTM and CDR2 ANQGSEA. Trimming stripped 6 bases from V and 3 bases from J, with 11 bases between. In DNA form, the CDR3 reads TGCAGCGTAGTGGACAGCCACACTGAAGCTTTCTTT. It encodes CSVVDSHTEAFF.

The sample holds a few counts of this clone. The chain's CDR3 is CASSPRGRSNEQFF. CDR3 DNA: TGTGCCAGCAGCCCTCGCGGGAGGAGTAATGAGCAGTTCTTC. V and J are TRBV7-2 and TRBJ2-1, with TRBD2 matching over 8 bases. This CDR3 spans 14 amino acids. Germline-derived CDR1 and CDR2 are SGHTA and FQGNSA. The V segment lost 5 bases and the J segment 7 bases; nucleotides outside the gene matches: 7.

The J gene is TRBJ1-2, the V gene TRBV30; D not certain. The CDR3 has 11 amino acids. Germline V CDR1 and CDR2: GTSNPN, SVGIG (reference sequence). Trimming pared 6 bases from V and 6 bases from J, leaving 11 bases between. The CDR3 here is CACTSADGYTF. CDR3 bases: TGTGCCTGCACGTCCGCAGATGGCTACACCTTC.

The CDR3 spells CASSYGGGVDNQPQHF. CDR3 DNA: TGTGCCAGCAGTTACGGGGGCGGAGTTGACAATCAGCCCCAGCATTTT. The V gene is TRBV6-2 or TRBV6-3, the J gene TRBJ1-5; a weak D match, TRBD1 (6 bases). V was trimmed by 2 bases and J by 3 bases, leaving 14 bases between them. The CDR3 consists of 16 residues. CDR1 and CDR2 from the germline V gene are MNHEY and SVGEGT.

This chain uses TRBV29-1 with TRBJ1-5, with D tentatively TRBD1 (6 bases). V was cut by 6 bases and J by 2 bases, with 11 bases left in between. The CDR3 has 13 amino acids. Germline V gene data show CDR1 as SQVTM and CDR2 as ANQGSEA. The CDR3 sequence: CSVLQGGNQPQHF. CDR3 bases: TGCAGCGTACTACAGGGAGGCAATCAGCCCCAGCATTTT.

This chain joins TRBV19 and TRBJ2-7; D is unclear. Germline CDR1 LNHDA, CDR2 SQIVND (reference sequence). Trimming cost V 3 bases and J 2 bases, with 11 bases left between them. The CDR3 is 14 residues long. CDR3 loop: CASSIGGIAYEQYF. The CDR3 DNA reads TGTGCCAGTAGTATCGGCGGCATAGCCTACGAGCAGTACTTC. The full variable domain, with the rest looked up from reference TRBV19 and TRBJ2-7, is DGGITQSPKYLFRKEGQNVTLSCEQNLNHDAMYWYRQDPGQGLRLIYYSQIVNDFQKGDIAEGYSVSREKKESFPLTVTSAQKNPTAFYLCASSIGGIAYEQYFGPGTRLTVT.

This chain joins TRBV7-9 and TRBJ1-1; the D gene is possibly TRBD1 (5 bases). The CDR3 runs 13 residues. The V gene lost 6 bases and the J gene lost 10 bases, with 18 bases spanning the gap. In germline, CDR1 is SEHNR, CDR2 FQNEAQ (reference sequence). CDR3 sequence (DNA): TGTGCCAGCAGACTTGGGCAGGCCACAGGAGCTTTCTTT. Protein product: CASRLGQATGAFF.

V is TRBV5-1 and J is TRBJ1-4; 7 nucleotides match TRBD1. The CDR3 totals 14 residues. The ends lost 5 bases at V and 3 bases at J; junction bases unmatched: 4. Germline assignment: CDR1 SGHRS and CDR2 YFSETQ. In DNA, the CDR3 is TGCGCCAGCAGGCAACAGGGGTCTAATGAAAAACTGTTTTTT. It yields the protein CASRQQGSNEKLFF.

A word on this clone: The identical CDR3 is also encoded by other nucleotide sequences in the sample. The chain carries TRBV19 and TRBJ1-4; 7 bases fit TRBD1. In germline, CDR1 is LNHDA, CDR2 SQIVND (reference sequence). V lost 4 bases and J lost 7; bases outside the gene matches: 9. CDR3 length equals 15 residues. CDR3 in DNA: TGTGCCAGTAGTACCCGGACAGGCGGCGGTGAAAAACTGTTTTTT. It is translated as CASSTRTGGGEKLFF.

This clone appeared once. The rearrangement uses TRBV3-1 (or the pseudogene TRBV3-2) and TRBJ1-6, with D possibly matching TRBD1 (5 bases). Trimming cost V 4 bases and J 8 bases, with 9 bases left between them. CDR1 LGHDT and CDR2 YNNKEL come from the germline V gene (reference sequence). The CDR3 extends over 13 amino acids. The CDR3 spells CASSLSRDSPLHF. Written as DNA, the CDR3 is TGTGCCAGCAGCCTTAGCAGGGATTCACCCCTCCACTTT.

The chain joins TRBV28 to TRBJ2-6; 8 positions match TRBD1. Germline loops: CDR1 MDHEN, CDR2 SYDVKM. CDR3 size: 15 residues. The junction had 5 bases not matched to a gene; V was cut back by 6 bases and J by 4 bases. CDR3 DNA sequence: TGTGCCAGCAGCCCAGGGGGCGCCGGGGCCAACGTCCTGACTTTC. Encoded protein: CASSPGGAGANVLTF.

This chain's CDR3 is CASSQENFASSQRYNEQFF. The CDR3 region has the DNA TGCGCCAGCAGCCAAGAAAATTTTGCAAGCTCGCAACGCTACAATGAGCAGTTCTTC. The chain joins TRBV4-3 to TRBJ2-1; D call uncertain. V dropped 0 bases and J dropped 3 bases, with 21 bases sitting between them. Germline-derived CDR1 and CDR2 are LGHNA and YSLEER. This CDR3 comprises 19 residues.

This chain uses TRBV5-5 with TRBJ2-6, with D unresolved. Trimming removed 0 bases at V and 0 bases at J, with 13 bases between. In germline, CDR1 is SGHKS, CDR2 YYEKEE (reference sequence). This CDR3 has 18 residues. The CDR3 nucleotides are TGTGCCAGCAGCTTGGGAGGATTGGGTCTCTCTGGGGCCAACGTCCTGACTTTC. Translated: CASSLGGLGLSGANVLTF.

The J gene is TRBJ1-2, the V gene TRBV4-1; maybe TRBD1 (5 bases). Germline lookup yields CDR1 MGHRA and CDR2 YSYEKL. The V end lost 1 base, the J end lost 4 bases, and 10 bases lay between the germline ends. The CDR3 has 14 amino acids. The CDR3: CASSQVGEVYGYTF. For the CDR3, the DNA is TGCGCCAGCAGCCAAGTAGGGGAGGTCTATGGCTACACCTTC.

V is TRBV19 and J is TRBJ1-5; D is unresolved. With 5 bases removed from V and 1 base from J, the gap between germline ends came to 9 bases. CDR1 is LNHDA, CDR2 SQIVND, per germline (reference sequence). The CDR3 has 14 residues. The CDR3 sequence is CASSRGQSNQPQHF. The CDR3 nucleotides read TGTGCCAGTAGTCGGGGTCAAAGCAATCAGCCCCAGCATTTT.

The genes are TRBV11-2 and TRBJ2-3; TRBD2 matches 16 bases. The CDR3 contains 17 residues. The junction had 14 bases not matched to a gene; V was cut back by 3 bases and J by 14 bases. Germline CDR1 is SGHAT and CDR2 is FQNNGV. The CDR3 loop reads CASSFTGTSGRARSRYF. DNA of the CDR3: TGTGCCAGCAGCTTCACCGGGACTAGCGGGAGGGCCAGAAGTCGGTATTTT.

Here the CDR3 reads CASSLAAGWDTQYF. CDR3 in DNA: TGTGCCAGCAGCTTAGCGGCAGGGTGGGATACGCAGTATTTT. The chain links TRBV11-3 to TRBJ2-3, with D possibly being TRBD1 (5 bases). The CDR3 is 14 amino acids. V was trimmed by 1 base and J by 6 bases, leaving 11 bases between them. Germline values: CDR1 SGHNT, CDR2 YENEEA.

The chain has TRBV30 and TRBJ1-1; a weak D match, TRBD1 (6 bases). Trimming removed 2 bases from V and 1 base from J, with 11 bases in between. The CDR3 is 14 amino acids. Germline CDR1 reads GTSNPN; CDR2 reads SVGIG (reference sequence). The CDR3 coding sequence is TGTGCCTGGAGTTCCAAACAGGGGAACACTGAAGCTTTCTTT. Translation: CAWSSKQGNTEAFF.

V usage is TRBV9 and J usage is TRBJ1-3, with TRBD1 matching 8 bases. The germline CDR1 and CDR2 sequences are SGDLS and YYNGEE. The junction had 6 bases not matched to a gene; V was cut back by 4 bases and J by 0 bases. The CDR3 length is 16 residues. The CDR3 DNA reads as TGTGCCAGCAGCCCTGGACAGGGCCCCTCTGGAAACACCATATATTTT. Translated: CASSPGQGPSGNTIYF. Full variable domain (remainder filled in from reference TRBV9 and TRBJ1-3): DSGVTQTPKHLITATGQRVTLRCSPRSGDLSVYWYQQSLDQGLQFLIQYYNGEERAKGNILERFSAQQFPDLHSELNLSSLELGDSALYFCASSPGQGPSGNTIYFGEGSWLTVV.

The gene calls are TRBV7-9 and TRBJ1-1; a weak D match, TRBD1 (5 bases). This CDR3 region has 15 residues. V dropped 7 bases and J dropped 4 bases, with 19 bases sitting between them. From germline, CDR1 is SEHNR and CDR2 FQNEAQ (reference sequence). The CDR3 is CASNHQGADITEAFF. The CDR3 DNA is TGTGCCAGCAACCATCAAGGGGCTGATATCACTGAAGCTTTCTTT.

The chain has TRBV5-4 and TRBJ2-5; 8 bases align to TRBD2. Germline lookup yields CDR1 SGHNT and CDR2 YYREEE (reference sequence). V dropped 0 bases and J dropped 3; count of bases not matched to a gene: 10. This CDR3 has 17 amino acids. This CDR3 reads CASSLGRRTSTKETQYF. CDR3 DNA sequence: TGTGCCAGCAGCTTGGGGCGACGGACTAGCACCAAAGAGACCCAGTACTTC.

This clone was recorded at least ten times. Here the CDR3 reads CSVEGNRGNSYNEQFF. The DNA of the CDR3 is TGCAGCGTTGAAGGAAACAGGGGAAACTCCTACAATGAGCAGTTCTTC. V gene TRBV29-1 combines with J gene TRBJ2-1; 7 bases line up with TRBD1. Trimming at V came to 1 base and at J to 0 bases, leaving 6 bases not matched to a gene. CDR3 size: 16 residues. CDR1 and CDR2 (germline): SQVTM, ANQGSEA.

This clone has just a few counts. The genes are TRBV29-1 and TRBJ1-2, with D maybe TRBD1 (5 bases). V lost 7 bases to trimming and J lost 1 base, with 13 bases between them. Germline CDR1 SQVTM, CDR2 ANQGSEA. The length of the CDR3 is 13 residues. The CDR3 DNA reads TGCAGCGCCATGACAGACCTTAACTATGGCTACACCTTC. This sequence encodes CSAMTDLNYGYTF.

The gene calls are TRBV19 and TRBJ2-1, with TRBD2 matching 8 bases. V lost 3 bases and J lost 9; bases outside the gene matches: 13. The germline V gene encodes CDR1 LNHDA and CDR2 SQIVND (reference sequence). The CDR3 spans 16 residues. The CDR3 loop reads CASSIYIKRENSEQFF. The CDR3 coding sequence is TGTGCCAGTAGTATCTATATCAAGCGGGAGAACAGTGAGCAGTTCTTC. The whole variable domain, filled in from reference TRBV19 and TRBJ2-1, reads DGGITQSPKYLFRKEGQNVTLSCEQNLNHDAMYWYRQDPGQGLRLIYYSQIVNDFQKGDIAEGYSVSREKKESFPLTVTSAQKNPTAFYLCASSIYIKRENSEQFFGPGTRLTVL.

About this clone: Other nucleotide sequences in the sample specify the same CDR3. The chain employs TRBV7-9 and TRBJ1-5; the D is unclear. CDR3 size: 14 residues. Germline V lookup: CDR1 SEHNR, CDR2 FQNEAQ (reference sequence). The V end lost 1 base, the J end lost 4 bases, and 8 bases lay between the germline ends. CDR3 amino acids: CASSLDRGNQPQHF. The CDR3 DNA is TGTGCCAGCAGCTTAGACCGGGGTAATCAGCCCCAGCATTTT.

The rearrangement joins TRBV7-9 to TRBJ1-2; TRBD1 matches at 10 bases. V lost 10 bases, J lost 6 bases, and 8 bases stayed unmatched. The CDR3 is 13 amino acids. Germline loops: CDR1 SEHNR, CDR2 FQNEAQ (reference sequence). CDR3 nucleotide sequence: TGTGCCATTGGACGACAGGGGGCGGATGGCTACACCTTC. Translation gives CAIGRQGADGYTF.